This T cell receptor beta chain appears in the sequencing data of a study of T cells in Graves' hyperthyroidism and ophthalmopathy. Study outcomes and limitations: Before onset, by a median of approximately 5.9 months, the model predicted ophthalmopathy. Blood also showed most of the thyroid clonotypes that were expanded above 0.001.

In this sample, this clonotype turned up many times. The antigen is not known. Patients aged 18 to 65 had newly diagnosed hyperthyroidism that had lasted under 2 months. The study based diagnoses on clinical symptoms, serum thyroxine and TRAb, thyroid ultrasound and orbital computed tomography. RNA transcripts gave rise to amplified TCR beta CDR3 regions. When the TCR CDR3 underwent first-round RT-PCR, the HTBI primer set was used. TCRdb used MiXCR to reprocess the multiplex PCR reads, holding one entry per CDR3 protein. The repertoire holds about 180,000 distinct CDR3 sequences, with around 15% as singletons. The CDR3 has 15 amino acids. V lost 5 bases to trimming and J lost 2 bases; unmatched junction nucleotides: 7. The germline V gene has CDR1 PRHDT and CDR2 FYEKMQ (reference sequence).

The sequenced material came from blood. The V call is TRBV13, the J call TRBJ1-2; 8 bases match TRBD1. The TCR comes from a woman aged 50 to 60 with Graves' hyperthyroidism. The CDR3, as DNA: TGTGCCAGCAGCCCTCGGTGGACAGGGAACTATGGCTACACCTTC. Translating it yields CASSPRWTGNYGYTF.